These T cell receptor beta chains were read from a single sample in a study of PD-L1 blockade in urothelial cancer. Some clones are missing from TCRdb's copy, which holds only in-frame ones; the method was immunoSEQ multiplex PCR. The sample consists of tens of thousands of clones, under 90% of them appearing once. The sample consisted of PBMCs, taken around atezolizumab (anti-PD-L1) treatment. Receptors originate from an older man with urothelial cancer. The CDR3 runs from the conserved cysteine through the conserved F or W. A D gene is named only where the DNA matches it firmly. A clone size is listed for some rows: how often the clone was seen (once, few, many), or a class if it is expanded.

d_call,v_call,j_call,clone_size,cdr3_nt,cdr3_aa
NA,TRBV14,TRBJ2-3,NA,TGTGCCAGCAGCCAATTCCAGCGAGATACGCAGTATTTT,CASSQFQRDTQYF
NA,TRBV6-5,TRBJ1-1,NA,TGTGCCAGCAGTCTCCAGTATAGGAGGCAAGCTTTCTTT,CASSLQYRRQAFF
NA,TRBV5-6,TRBJ2-7,NA,TGTGCCAGCAGCTTGTTGGCCGACTTTTACTACGAGCAGTACTTC,CASSLLADFYYEQYF
TRBD2,TRBV28,TRBJ2-1,NA,TGTGCCAGCAGTGAGACTAGCGACAATGAGCAGTTCTTC,CASSETSDNEQFF
NA,TRBV5-1,TRBJ2-7,NA,TGCGCCAGCACCTCCACAGGGGCGGGGCCCTACGAGCAGTACTTC,CASTSTGAGPYEQYF
TRBD1,TRBV18,TRBJ2-7,NA,TGTGCCAGCACCACCCGGGACAGACCTTACGAGCAGTACTTC,CASTTRDRPYEQYF
TRBD2,TRBV19,TRBJ2-5,NA,TGTGCCAGTGCCGGAAGTCTAGCGGGACGGGAGACCCAGTACTTC,CASAGSLAGRETQYF
NA,TRBV7-2,TRBJ2-7,NA,TGTGCCAGCAGCTTAGGCGGAGGCGGGTTGGTCTACGAGCAGTACTTC,CASSLGGGGLVYEQYF
NA,TRBV11-3,TRBJ2-3,few,TGTGCCAGCAGCTTAGGGCAGAACACAGATACGCAGTATTTT,CASSLGQNTDTQYF
NA,TRBV28,TRBJ1-1,NA,TGTGCCAGCAACCCCCCGGTGGCCGCGGCTACTGAAGCTTTCTTT,CASNPPVAAATEAFF
NA,TRBV28,TRBJ2-7,NA,TGTGCCAGCAGTTCTAACAGGGTATCGGGCGAGCAGTACTTC,CASSSNRVSGEQYF
NA,TRBV19,TRBJ2-5,NA,TGTGCCAGTAGTATTGACAGACGCCAAGAGACCCAGTACTTC,CASSIDRRQETQYF
NA,TRBV4-2,TRBJ2-1,once,TGTGCCAGCAGCCAAGTGCAGGGGTACAATGAGCAGTTCTTC,CASSQVQGYNEQFF
NA,TRBV19,TRBJ2-7,NA,TGTGCCAGTAGTGTGACAGGAAAGGCCTACGAGCAGTACTTC,CASSVTGKAYEQYF
TRBD2,TRBV11-2,TRBJ2-4,once,TGTGCCAGCAGCCTTAGCGGGATAAGGAACATTCAGTACTTC,CASSLSGIRNIQYF
TRBD2,TRBV9,TRBJ2-3,NA,TGTGCCAGCAGCTCGCCGGGGGGGGCAGATACGCAGTATTTT,CASSSPGGADTQYF
TRBD1,TRBV19,TRBJ2-1,NA,TGTGCCAGTAGTATGGGGACAGGGGTCAATGAGCAGTTCTTC,CASSMGTGVNEQFF
TRBD2,TRBV5-4,TRBJ2-1,NA,TGTGCCAGCAGCTCCACTAGCGGGAGGGGCAATGAGCAGTTCTTC,CASSSTSGRGNEQFF
NA,TRBV28,TRBJ1-5,NA,TGTGCCAGCAGCTTACCGACAGGTCTGGGGCAGCCCCAGCATTTT,CASSLPTGLGQPQHF